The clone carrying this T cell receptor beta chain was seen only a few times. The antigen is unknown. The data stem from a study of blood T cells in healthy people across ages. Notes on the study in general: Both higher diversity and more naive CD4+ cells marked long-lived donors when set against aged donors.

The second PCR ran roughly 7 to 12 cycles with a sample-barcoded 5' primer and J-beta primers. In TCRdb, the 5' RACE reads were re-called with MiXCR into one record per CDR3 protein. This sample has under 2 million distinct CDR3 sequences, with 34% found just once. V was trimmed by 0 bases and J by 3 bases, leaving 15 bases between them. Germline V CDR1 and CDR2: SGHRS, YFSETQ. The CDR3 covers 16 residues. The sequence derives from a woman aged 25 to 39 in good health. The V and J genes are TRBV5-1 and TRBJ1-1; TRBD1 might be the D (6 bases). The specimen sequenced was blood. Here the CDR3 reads CASSLVAGEGDTEAFF. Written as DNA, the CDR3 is TGCGCCAGCAGCTTGGTGGCAGGGGAGGGGGACACTGAAGCTTTCTTT.